The 19 T cell receptor beta chains below were found in one sample sequenced in a study of cytomegalovirus exposure and HLA in healthy donors. The PCR used 60 Vbeta and 13 Jbeta primers. Method: immunoSEQ multiplex PCR; TCRdb's copy keeps in-frame clones and lacks some. Found here are tens of thousands of clones, approximately 65% of them singletons; the top ten hold roughly 4%. Material for sequencing was PBMCs. These receptors originate from a male donor in good health and CMV-seropositive.

The V call is TRBV30, the J call TRBJ1-2; D is undetermined. This CDR3 contains 11 residues. V lost 4 bases, J lost 5 bases, and 8 bases lay in between. Looked up from germline, CDR1 is GTSNPN and CDR2 is SVGIG (reference sequence). As DNA, the CDR3 is TGTGCCTGGACGCGGTCGTATGGCTACACCTTC. Translating it yields CAWTRSYGYTF. The full variable domain, rest sourced from reference TRBV30 and TRBJ1-2, is SQTIHQWPATLVQPVGSPLSLECTVEGTSNPNLYWYRQAAGRGLQLLFYSVGIGQISSEVPQNLSASRPQDRQFILSSKKLLLSDSGFYLCAWTRSYGYTFGSGTRLTVV.

The chain links TRBV28 to TRBJ2-1, with 13 bases matching TRBD2. The germline V gene encodes CDR1 MDHEN and CDR2 SYDVKM. The trim removed 3 bases at V and 5 bases at J, leaving 7 bases unmatched. The CDR3 runs 17 residues. CDR3 sequence reads: CASSFLIGTSGNNEQFF. In nucleotides, the CDR3 is TGTGCCAGCAGTTTTCTTATTGGGACTAGCGGGAACAATGAGCAGTTCTTC.

The chain uses TRBV6-1 and TRBJ1-2; no definite D call. The CDR3 extends over 12 amino acids. Germline V gives CDR1 MNHNS, CDR2 SASEGT. Trimming took off 7 bases at V and 1 base at J, with 7 bases between the two ends. This chain's CDR3 is CASNDFNYGYTF. Here the CDR3 DNA reads TGTGCCAGCAACGACTTTAACTATGGCTACACCTTC.

The chain employs TRBV25-1 and TRBJ2-3, with 8 nucleotides matching TRBD1. Per the germline V gene, CDR1 is MGHDK and CDR2 is SYGVNS. The junction had 3 bases not matched to a gene; V was cut back by 4 bases and J by 0 bases. CDR3 length: 15 amino acids. CDR3 DNA: TGTGCCAGCAGTGGCTACAGGGGGAGCACAGATACGCAGTATTTT. Translating gives CASSGYRGSTDTQYF.

CDR3 nucleotides: TGTGCCAGCAGCTCCTCCCCCGGGGGTAAGGCAACAGATACGCAGTATTTT. Its protein is CASSSSPGGKATDTQYF. The chain links TRBV25-1 to TRBJ2-3; D is perhaps TRBD2 (6 bases). The CDR3 extends over 17 amino acids. V shed 6 bases and J shed 3 bases, with 22 bases lying between them. CDR1 MGHDK and CDR2 SYGVNS come from the germline V gene. The full variable domain, rest sourced from reference TRBV25-1 and TRBJ2-3, is EADIYQTPRYLVIGTGKKITLECSQTMGHDKMYWYQQDPGMELHLIHYSYGVNSTEKGDLSSESTVSRIRTEHFPLTLESARPSHTSQYLCASSSSPGGKATDTQYFGPGTRLTVL.

This clone was detected only a few times. The V and J genes are TRBV27 and TRBJ1-1, with TRBD1 matching over 8 bases. The CDR3 runs 14 residues. The germline V gene has CDR1 MNHEY and CDR2 SMNVEV (reference sequence). J was trimmed by 4 bases and V by 6 bases; bases with no gene match: 7. The CDR3 sequence is CASRSGGRSTEAFF. The CDR3 DNA follows: TGTGCCAGCAGATCAGGGGGCAGGAGCACTGAAGCTTTCTTT.

The V and J genes are TRBV5-6 and TRBJ2-1; a weak D match, TRBD1 (6 bases). CDR3 length: 16 residues. Per the germline V gene, CDR1 is SGHDT and CDR2 is YYEEEE. Trimming removed 4 bases from V and 5 bases from J, with 19 bases in between. CDR3 protein: CASSPRQASLNNEQFF. CDR3 DNA: TGTGCCAGCAGCCCAAGACAGGCCTCTCTAAACAATGAGCAGTTCTTC.

The chain employs TRBV5-6 and TRBJ1-1, with D unclear. The CDR3 sequence is 13 residues long. V was cut by 1 base and J by 6 bases, with 10 bases left in between. The germline V gene has CDR1 SGHDT and CDR2 YYEEEE. CDR3 residues: CASSLSGVPEAFF. The CDR3 DNA reads TGTGCCAGCAGCTTGAGCGGGGTGCCTGAAGCTTTCTTT.

Concerning this clone itself: Sequence at one end of the junction differs from germline and may be a read error. The V and J genes are TRBV7-9 and TRBJ1-2; D not resolved. The CDR3 totals 15 residues. The germline CDR1 and CDR2 sequences are SEHNR and FQNEAQ (reference sequence). For the CDR3, the DNA is TGTTCCAGCAGCTTAGCTTCACAGCCTAACTATGGCTACACCTTC. It yields the protein CSSSLASQPNYGYTF. The full variable domain, its missing parts supplied by reference TRBV7-9 and TRBJ1-2, is DTGVSQNPRHKITKRGQNVTFRCDPISEHNRLYWYRQTLGQGPEFLTYFQNEAQLEKSRLLSDRFSAERPKGSFSTLEIQRTEQGDSAMYLCSSSLASQPNYGYTFGSGTRLTVV.

The rearrangement joins TRBV5-1 to TRBJ2-5; 8 bases are shared with TRBD1. TRBJ2-7 explains the end of the DNA better; the J call may be wrong. From germline, CDR1 is SGHRS and CDR2 YFSETQ. This CDR3 region has 15 residues. The DNA for the CDR3 is TGCGCCAGCAGCCCGCGACAGGGGAGGTCCTACGAGCAGTACTTC. It is translated as CASSPRQGRSYEQYF.

The genes are TRBV28 and TRBJ1-1; no definite D call. Germline CDR1 is MDHEN and CDR2 is SYDVKM. V lost 6 bases to trimming and J lost 6 bases, with 8 bases between them. The CDR3 covers 11 residues. The CDR3 spells CASRGKPEAFF. CDR3 bases: TGTGCCAGCAGGGGCAAGCCTGAAGCTTTCTTT.

This clone showed up just a few times. The gene calls are TRBV30 and TRBJ1-1; TRBD1 is a possible D gene (5 bases). CDR1 and CDR2 (germline): GTSNPN, SVGIG (reference sequence). This CDR3 comprises 15 residues. The V and J ends lost 1 base and 3 bases respectively, with 15 bases between them. The CDR3 reads CAWSDPRQGHTEAFF. DNA for the CDR3: TGTGCCTGGAGTGACCCTCGGCAGGGCCACACTGAAGCTTTCTTT.

The rearrangement uses TRBV10-2 and TRBJ1-1; D is possibly TRBD1 (5 bases). This CDR3 spans 17 amino acids. V was trimmed by 0 bases and J by 2 bases, leaving 16 bases between them. From germline, CDR1 is WSHSY and CDR2 SAAADI. The CDR3 is CASSESTRAALNTEAFF. As DNA, the CDR3 is TGCGCCAGCAGTGAGTCGACCAGGGCAGCATTAAACACTGAAGCTTTCTTT.

This clone was seen once. This chain uses TRBV23-1 with TRBJ2-2; possibly TRBD1 for D (6 bases). TRBV23-1 is labeled an ORF, and its function is uncertain. The CDR3 is 15 residues long. The V end lost 0 bases, the J end lost 2 bases, and 7 bases lay between the germline ends. The CDR3 loop reads CASSQSGANTGELFF. In DNA form, the CDR3 reads TGCGCCAGCAGTCAATCGGGGGCTAACACCGGGGAGCTGTTTTTT.

The chain carries TRBV28 and TRBJ2-3; D not certain. Looked up from germline, CDR1 is MDHEN and CDR2 is SYDVKM. The CDR3 totals 13 residues. V was clipped by 2 bases and J by 3 bases, with 6 bases between them. The CDR3 spells CASSLRGTDTQYF. In nucleotides, the CDR3 is TGTGCCAGCAGTTTAAGAGGTACAGATACGCAGTATTTT.

This rearrangement joins TRBV19 to TRBJ2-6; D ambiguous. V was trimmed by 4 bases and J by 1 base, leaving 2 bases between them. This CDR3 region has 13 residues. CDR1 is LNHDA, CDR2 SQIVND, per germline (reference sequence). The CDR3 sequence is CASSTSGANVLTF. The CDR3 DNA reads as TGTGCCAGTAGTACGTCTGGGGCCAACGTCCTGACTTTC.

The chain links TRBV29-1 to TRBJ2-5; D perhaps matches TRBD1 (5 bases). This CDR3 is built from 13 residues. The V gene's germline CDR1 is SQVTM and CDR2 ANQGSEA. The V and J ends lost 4 bases and 2 bases respectively, with 11 bases between them. The CDR3 is CSVASGIQETQYF. The CDR3 coding sequence is TGCAGCGTTGCTTCAGGGATTCAAGAGACCCAGTACTTC.

The V call is TRBV30, the J call TRBJ2-5; perhaps TRBD1 as D (7 bases). The V and J ends lost 6 bases and 4 bases respectively, with 12 bases between them. There are 12 residues in the CDR3. Germline assignment: CDR1 GTSNPN and CDR2 SVGIG (reference sequence). CDR3 region: CACRQGGETQYF. CDR3 in DNA: TGTGCCTGCCGACAGGGAGGAGAGACCCAGTACTTC.

V is TRBV28 and J is TRBJ2-3; maybe TRBD2 (6 bases). V was pared by 6 bases and J by 4 bases, with 14 bases between. Germline CDR1 MDHEN, CDR2 SYDVKM. The CDR3 extends over 14 amino acids. The CDR3 nucleotides are TGTGCCAGCAGCGGCGGGGTTATATCAGATACGCAGTATTTT. Encoded protein: CASSGGVISDTQYF.